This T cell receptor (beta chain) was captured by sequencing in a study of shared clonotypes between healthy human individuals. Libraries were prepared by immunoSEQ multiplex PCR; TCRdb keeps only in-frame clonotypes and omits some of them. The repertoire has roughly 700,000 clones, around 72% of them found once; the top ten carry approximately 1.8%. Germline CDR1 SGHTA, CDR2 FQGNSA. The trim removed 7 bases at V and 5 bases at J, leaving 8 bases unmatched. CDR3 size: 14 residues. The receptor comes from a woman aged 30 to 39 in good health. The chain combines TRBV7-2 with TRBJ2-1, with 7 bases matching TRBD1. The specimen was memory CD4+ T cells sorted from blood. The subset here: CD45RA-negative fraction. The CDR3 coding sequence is TGTGCCAGCAATTCGGGACAGATAAACAATGAGCAGTTCTTC. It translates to CASNSGQINNEQFF.